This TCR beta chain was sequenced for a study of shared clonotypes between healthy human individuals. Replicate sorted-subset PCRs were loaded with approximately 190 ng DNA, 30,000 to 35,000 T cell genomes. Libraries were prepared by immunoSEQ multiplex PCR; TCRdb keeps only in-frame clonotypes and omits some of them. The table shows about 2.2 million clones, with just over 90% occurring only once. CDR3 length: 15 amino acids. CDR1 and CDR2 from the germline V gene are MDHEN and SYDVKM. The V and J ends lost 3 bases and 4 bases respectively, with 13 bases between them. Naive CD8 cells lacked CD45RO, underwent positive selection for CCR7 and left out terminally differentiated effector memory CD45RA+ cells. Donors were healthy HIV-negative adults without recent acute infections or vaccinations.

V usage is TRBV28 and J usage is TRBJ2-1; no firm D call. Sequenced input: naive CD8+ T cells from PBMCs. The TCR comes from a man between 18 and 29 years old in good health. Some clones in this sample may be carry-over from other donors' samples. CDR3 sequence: CASSLRRRPYNEQFF. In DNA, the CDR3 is TGTGCCAGCAGTTTGAGGAGACGACCGTACAATGAGCAGTTCTTC.